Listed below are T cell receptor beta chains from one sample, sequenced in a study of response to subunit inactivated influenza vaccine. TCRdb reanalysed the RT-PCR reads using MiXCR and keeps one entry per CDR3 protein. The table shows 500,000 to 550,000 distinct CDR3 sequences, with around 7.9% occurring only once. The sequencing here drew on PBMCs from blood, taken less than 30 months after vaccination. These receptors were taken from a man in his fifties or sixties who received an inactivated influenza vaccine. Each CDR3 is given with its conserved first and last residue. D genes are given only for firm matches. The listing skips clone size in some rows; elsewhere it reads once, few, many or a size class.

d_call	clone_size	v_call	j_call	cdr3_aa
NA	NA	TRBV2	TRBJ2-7	CASSETSAVEQYF
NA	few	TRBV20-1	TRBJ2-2	CSARQGYTGELFF
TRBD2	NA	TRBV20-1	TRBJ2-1	CSARGLGLAGPGASYNEQFF
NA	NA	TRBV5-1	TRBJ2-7	CASSLGEGLAYEQYF
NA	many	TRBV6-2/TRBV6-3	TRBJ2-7	CASSYRETYEQYF
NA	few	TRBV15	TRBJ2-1	CATSDRYEQFF
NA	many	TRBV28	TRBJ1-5	CASRGLGQPQHF
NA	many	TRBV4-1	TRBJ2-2	CASSQAEGGELFF
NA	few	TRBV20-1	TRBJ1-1	CSAIWGAGGTEAFF
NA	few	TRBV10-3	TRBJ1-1	CAILGEPNTEAFF
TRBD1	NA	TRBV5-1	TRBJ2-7	CASSTGQGSSYEQYF
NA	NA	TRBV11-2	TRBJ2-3	CASSLDRRRPDVYTQYF
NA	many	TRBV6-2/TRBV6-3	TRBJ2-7	CASSFGWYQQYF
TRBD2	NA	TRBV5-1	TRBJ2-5	CASSPFGGGVQETQYF
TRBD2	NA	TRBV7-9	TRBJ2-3	CASSYGTSGAGDTQYF
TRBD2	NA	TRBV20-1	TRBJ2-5	CSARPSTSVRETQYF
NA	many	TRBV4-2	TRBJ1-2	CASSQEGGYGYTF
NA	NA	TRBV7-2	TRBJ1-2	CASSLGPTGGYTF
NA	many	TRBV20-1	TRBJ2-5	CSARDPLWARGEETQYF
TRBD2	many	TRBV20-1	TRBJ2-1	CSARGGSPHNEQFF
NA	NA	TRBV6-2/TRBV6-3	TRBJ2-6	CASSWDNSGANVLTF
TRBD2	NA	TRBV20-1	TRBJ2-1	CSARGLGNEQFF
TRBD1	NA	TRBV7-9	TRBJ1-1	CASSSPGQELNTEAFF